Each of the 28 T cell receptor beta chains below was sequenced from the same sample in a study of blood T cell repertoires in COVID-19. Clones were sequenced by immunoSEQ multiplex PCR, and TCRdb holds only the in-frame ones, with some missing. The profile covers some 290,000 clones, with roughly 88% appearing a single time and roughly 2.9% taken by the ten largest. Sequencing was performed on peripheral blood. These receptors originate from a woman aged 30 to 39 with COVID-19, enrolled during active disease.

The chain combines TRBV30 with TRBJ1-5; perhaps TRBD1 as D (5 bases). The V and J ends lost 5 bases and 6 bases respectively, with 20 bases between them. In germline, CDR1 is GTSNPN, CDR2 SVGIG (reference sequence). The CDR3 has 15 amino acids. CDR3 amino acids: CAWADSTGGGQPQHF. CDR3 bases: TGTGCCTGGGCAGACTCAACCGGGGGTGGTCAGCCCCAGCATTTT.

The DNA of the CDR3 is TGTGCCAGCAGCTTGGGAGGGGTTAACACCGGGGAGCTGTTTTTT. This sequence encodes CASSLGGVNTGELFF. The gene calls are TRBV7-7 and TRBJ2-2, with 7 bases identical to TRBD2. Germline CDR1 reads SSHAT; CDR2 reads FNYEAQ (reference sequence). The CDR3 has 15 amino acids. V lost 3 bases, J lost 2 bases, and 3 bases stayed unmatched.

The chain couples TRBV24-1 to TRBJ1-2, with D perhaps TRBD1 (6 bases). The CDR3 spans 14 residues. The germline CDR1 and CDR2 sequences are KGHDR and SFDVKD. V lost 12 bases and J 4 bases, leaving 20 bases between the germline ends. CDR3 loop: CAPYHRETGYGYTF. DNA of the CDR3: TGTGCCCCCTACCACAGGGAAACGGGCTATGGCTACACCTTC.

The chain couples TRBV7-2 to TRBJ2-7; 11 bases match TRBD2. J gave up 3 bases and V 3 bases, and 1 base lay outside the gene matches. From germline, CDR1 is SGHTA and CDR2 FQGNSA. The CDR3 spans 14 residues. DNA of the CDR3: TGTGCCAGCAGCTTTACTAGCGGGAGCTACGAGCAGTACTTC. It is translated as CASSFTSGSYEQYF.

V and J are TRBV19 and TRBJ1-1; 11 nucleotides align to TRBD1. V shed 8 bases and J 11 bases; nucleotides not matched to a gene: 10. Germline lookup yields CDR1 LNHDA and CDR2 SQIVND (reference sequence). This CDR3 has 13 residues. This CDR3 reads CASAGQGEGVAFF. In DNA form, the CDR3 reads TGTGCCAGTGCGGGACAGGGGGAAGGGGTTGCTTTCTTT.

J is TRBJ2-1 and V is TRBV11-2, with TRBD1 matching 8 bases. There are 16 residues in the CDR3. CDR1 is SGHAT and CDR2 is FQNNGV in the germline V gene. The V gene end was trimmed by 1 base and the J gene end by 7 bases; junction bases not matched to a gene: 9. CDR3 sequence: CASSLVGGQGWNEQFF. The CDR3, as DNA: TGTGCCAGCAGCTTAGTAGGCGGACAGGGTTGGAATGAGCAGTTCTTC.

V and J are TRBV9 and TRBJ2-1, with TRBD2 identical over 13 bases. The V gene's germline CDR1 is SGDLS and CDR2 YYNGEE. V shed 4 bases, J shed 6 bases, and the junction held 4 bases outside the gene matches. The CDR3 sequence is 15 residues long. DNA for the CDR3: TGTGCCAGCAGCTCAGGACTAGCGGGAGTCAATGAGCAGTTCTTC. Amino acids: CASSSGLAGVNEQFF. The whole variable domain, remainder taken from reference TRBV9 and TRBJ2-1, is DSGVTQTPKHLITATGQRVTLRCSPRSGDLSVYWYQQSLDQGLQFLIQYYNGEERAKGNILERFSAQQFPDLHSELNLSSLELGDSALYFCASSSGLAGVNEQFFGPGTRLTVL.

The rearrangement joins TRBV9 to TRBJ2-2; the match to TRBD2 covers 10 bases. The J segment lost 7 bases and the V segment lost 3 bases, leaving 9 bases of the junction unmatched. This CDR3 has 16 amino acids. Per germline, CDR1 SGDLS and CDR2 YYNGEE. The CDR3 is CASSAQSSGSVGELFF. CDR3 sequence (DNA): TGTGCCAGCAGCGCTCAGTCTAGCGGGAGTGTCGGGGAGCTGTTTTTT.

The CDR3 is CASSLEIPGGLGTGELFF. In DNA form, the CDR3 reads TGTGCCAGCAGCTTAGAAATCCCAGGGGGTCTGGGCACCGGGGAGCTGTTTTTT. This chain uses TRBV7-9 with TRBJ2-2; 7 bases are a match to TRBD1. This CDR3 has 18 residues. The V segment lost 1 base and the J segment 4 bases; nucleotides outside the gene matches: 12. Looked up from germline, CDR1 is SEHNR and CDR2 is FQNEAQ (reference sequence).

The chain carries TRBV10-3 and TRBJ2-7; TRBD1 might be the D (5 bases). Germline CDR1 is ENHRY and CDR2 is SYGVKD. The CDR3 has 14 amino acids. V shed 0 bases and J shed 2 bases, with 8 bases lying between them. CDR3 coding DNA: TGTGCCATCAGTGAGTCCCAGGGAACCTACGAGCAGTACTTC. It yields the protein CAISESQGTYEQYF.

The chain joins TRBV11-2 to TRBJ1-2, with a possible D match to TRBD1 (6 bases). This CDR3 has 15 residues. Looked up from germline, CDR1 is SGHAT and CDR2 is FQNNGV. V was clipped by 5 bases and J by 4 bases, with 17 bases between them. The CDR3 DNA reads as TGTGCCAGCAGCCCGGAGACAGGAGTTACCTATGGCTACACCTTC. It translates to CASSPETGVTYGYTF.

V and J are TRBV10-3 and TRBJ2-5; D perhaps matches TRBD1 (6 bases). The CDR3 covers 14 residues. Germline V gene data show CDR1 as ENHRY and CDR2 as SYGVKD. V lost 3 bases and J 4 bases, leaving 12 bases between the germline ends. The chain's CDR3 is CAISETGLGETQYF. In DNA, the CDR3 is TGTGCCATCAGTGAAACAGGGTTGGGAGAGACCCAGTACTTC.

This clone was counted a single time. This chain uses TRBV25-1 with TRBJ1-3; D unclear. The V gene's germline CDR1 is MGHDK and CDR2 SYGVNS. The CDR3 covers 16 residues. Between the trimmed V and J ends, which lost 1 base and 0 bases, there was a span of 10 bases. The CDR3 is CASSESPYISGNTIYF. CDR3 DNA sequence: TGTGCCAGCAGTGAATCCCCTTACATCTCTGGAAACACCATATATTTT.

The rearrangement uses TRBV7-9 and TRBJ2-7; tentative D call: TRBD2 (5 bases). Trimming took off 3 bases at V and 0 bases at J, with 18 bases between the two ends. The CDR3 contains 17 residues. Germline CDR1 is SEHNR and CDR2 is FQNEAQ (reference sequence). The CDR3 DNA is TGTGCCAGCAGCTTTTTGCCGGGAACCGAATTCTCCTACGAGCAGTACTTC. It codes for CASSFLPGTEFSYEQYF.

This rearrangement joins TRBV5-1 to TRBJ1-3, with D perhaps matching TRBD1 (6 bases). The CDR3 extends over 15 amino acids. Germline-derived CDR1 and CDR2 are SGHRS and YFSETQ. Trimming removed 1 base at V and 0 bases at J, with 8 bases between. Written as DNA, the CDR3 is TGCGCCAGCAGCTTGAGCAGGGGCTCTGGAAACACCATATATTTT. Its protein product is CASSLSRGSGNTIYF.

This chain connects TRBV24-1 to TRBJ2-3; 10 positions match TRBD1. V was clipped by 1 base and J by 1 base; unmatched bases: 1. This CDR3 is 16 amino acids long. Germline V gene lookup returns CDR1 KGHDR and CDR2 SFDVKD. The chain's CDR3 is CATSDFGTGGTDTQYF. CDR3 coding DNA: TGTGCCACCAGTGATTTCGGGACAGGGGGCACAGATACGCAGTATTTT.

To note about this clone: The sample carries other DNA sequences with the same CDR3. The CDR3 reads CAISEGQGNQPQHF. The CDR3 nucleotides are TGTGCCATCAGTGAAGGGCAGGGGAATCAGCCCCAGCATTTT. The chain couples TRBV10-3 to TRBJ1-5; perhaps TRBD1 as D (6 bases). Germline V gene data show CDR1 as ENHRY and CDR2 as SYGVKD. The ends were cut back, 3 bases at V and 4 bases at J, with 10 bases in the middle. This CDR3 is 14 amino acids long.

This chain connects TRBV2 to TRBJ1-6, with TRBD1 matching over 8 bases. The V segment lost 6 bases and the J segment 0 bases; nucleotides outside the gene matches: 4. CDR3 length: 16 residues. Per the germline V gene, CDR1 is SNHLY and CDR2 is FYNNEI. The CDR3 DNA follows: TGTGCCAGCAGGAAGACAGGGGACTCCTATAATTCACCCCTCCACTTT. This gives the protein CASRKTGDSYNSPLHF.

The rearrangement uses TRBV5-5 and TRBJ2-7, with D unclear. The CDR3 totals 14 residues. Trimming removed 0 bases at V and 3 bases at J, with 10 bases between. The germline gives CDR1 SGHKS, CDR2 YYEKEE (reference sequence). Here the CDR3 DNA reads TGTGCCAGCAGCTTGGTCCCGGTAGACTACGAGCAGTACTTC. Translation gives CASSLVPVDYEQYF. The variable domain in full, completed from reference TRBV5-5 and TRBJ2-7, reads DAGVTQSPTHLIKTRGQQVTLRCSPISGHKSVSWYQQVLGQGPQFIFQYYEKEERGRGNFPDRFSARQFPNYSSELNVNALLLGDSALYLCASSLVPVDYEQYFGPGTRLTVT.

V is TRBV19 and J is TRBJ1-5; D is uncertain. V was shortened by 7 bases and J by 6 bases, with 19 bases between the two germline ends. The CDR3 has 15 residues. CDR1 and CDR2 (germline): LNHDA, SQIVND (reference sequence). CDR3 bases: TGTGCCAGTACCAGGACCGAGTTTGGAGGTCAGCCCCAGCATTTT. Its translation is CASTRTEFGGQPQHF.

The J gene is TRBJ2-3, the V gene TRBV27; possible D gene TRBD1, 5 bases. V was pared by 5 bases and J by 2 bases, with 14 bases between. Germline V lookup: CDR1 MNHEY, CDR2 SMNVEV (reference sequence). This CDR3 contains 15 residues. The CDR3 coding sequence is TGTGCCAGCAGTCTCACCAGGGCTCCCACAGATACGCAGTATTTT. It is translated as CASSLTRAPTDTQYF.

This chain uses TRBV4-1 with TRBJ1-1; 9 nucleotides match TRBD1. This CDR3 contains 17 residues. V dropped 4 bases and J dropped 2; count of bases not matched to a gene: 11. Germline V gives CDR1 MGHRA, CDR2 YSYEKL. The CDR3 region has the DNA TGCGCCAGCAGCCTAAGAAATACGGGACAGGGAAACACTGAAGCTTTCTTT. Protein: CASSLRNTGQGNTEAFF.

CDR3 sequence (DNA): TGTGCCAGCAGCCCGGGACTAGCGGGAGCCCCCCACGAGCAGTTCTTC. Encoded protein: CASSPGLAGAPHEQFF. The chain combines TRBV7-6 with TRBJ2-1; 14 bases map to TRBD2. Germline loops: CDR1 SGHVS, CDR2 FNYEAQ. This CDR3 has 16 amino acids. After removal of 5 bases from V and 10 bases from J, the junction contained 10 bases not matched to a gene. Based on the CDR3 plus reference TRBV7-6 and TRBJ2-1, the full variable domain is GAGVSQSPRYKVTKRGQDVALRCDPISGHVSLYWYRQALGQGPEFLTYFNYEAQQDKSGLPNDRFSAERPEGSISTLTIQRTEQRDSAMYRCASSPGLAGAPHEQFFGPGTRLTVL.

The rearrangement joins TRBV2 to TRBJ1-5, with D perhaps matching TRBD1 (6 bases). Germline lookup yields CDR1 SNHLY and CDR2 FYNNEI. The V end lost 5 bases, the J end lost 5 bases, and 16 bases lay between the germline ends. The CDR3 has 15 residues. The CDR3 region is CASSRRRGGDQPQHF. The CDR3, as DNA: TGTGCCAGCAGTCGGCGTAGGGGGGGCGATCAGCCCCAGCATTTT.

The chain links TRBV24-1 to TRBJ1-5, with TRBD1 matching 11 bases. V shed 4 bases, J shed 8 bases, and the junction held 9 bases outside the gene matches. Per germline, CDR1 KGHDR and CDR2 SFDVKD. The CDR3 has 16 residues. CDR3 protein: CATSDPGQGATEPQHF. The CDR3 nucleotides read TGTGCCACCAGTGACCCCGGACAGGGGGCTACAGAGCCCCAGCATTTT.

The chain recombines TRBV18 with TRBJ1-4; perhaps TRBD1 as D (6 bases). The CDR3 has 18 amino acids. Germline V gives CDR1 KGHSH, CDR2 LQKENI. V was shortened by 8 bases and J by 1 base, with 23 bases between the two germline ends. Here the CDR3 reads CASRPTPGDAGTNEKLFF. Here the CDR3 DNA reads TGTGCCAGCCGACCCACCCCAGGGGACGCAGGAACTAATGAAAAACTGTTTTTT.

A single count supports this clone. The CDR3 sequence is CASSRSQGAGTEAFF. The DNA for the CDR3 is TGTGCCAGCAGCAGATCCCAGGGGGCTGGAACTGAAGCTTTCTTT. The chain carries TRBV7-9 and TRBJ1-1; 8 bases are a match to TRBD1. The CDR3 runs to 15 residues. J was trimmed by 5 bases and V by 5 bases; bases with no gene match: 10. CDR1 SEHNR and CDR2 FQNEAQ come from the germline V gene (reference sequence).

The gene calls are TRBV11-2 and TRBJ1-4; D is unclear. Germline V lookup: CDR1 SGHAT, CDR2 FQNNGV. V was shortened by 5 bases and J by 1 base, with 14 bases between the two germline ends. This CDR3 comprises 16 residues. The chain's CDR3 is CASSGRGVGTNEKLFF. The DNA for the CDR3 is TGTGCCAGCAGCGGTAGAGGTGTAGGAACTAATGAAAAACTGTTTTTT.